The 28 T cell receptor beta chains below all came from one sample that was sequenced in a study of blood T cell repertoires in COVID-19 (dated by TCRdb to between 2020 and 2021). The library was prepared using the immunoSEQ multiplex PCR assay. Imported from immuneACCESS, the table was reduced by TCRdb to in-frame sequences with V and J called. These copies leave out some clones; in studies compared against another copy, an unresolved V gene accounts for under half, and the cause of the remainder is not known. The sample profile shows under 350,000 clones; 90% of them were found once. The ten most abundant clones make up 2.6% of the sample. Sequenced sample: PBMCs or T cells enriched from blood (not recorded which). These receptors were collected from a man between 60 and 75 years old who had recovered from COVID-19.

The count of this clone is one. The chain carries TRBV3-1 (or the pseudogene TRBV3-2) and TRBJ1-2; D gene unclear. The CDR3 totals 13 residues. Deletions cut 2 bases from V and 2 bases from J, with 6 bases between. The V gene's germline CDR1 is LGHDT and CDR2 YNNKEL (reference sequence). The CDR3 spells CASSQSQNYGYTF. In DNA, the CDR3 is TGTGCCAGCAGCCAAAGTCAGAACTATGGCTACACCTTC.

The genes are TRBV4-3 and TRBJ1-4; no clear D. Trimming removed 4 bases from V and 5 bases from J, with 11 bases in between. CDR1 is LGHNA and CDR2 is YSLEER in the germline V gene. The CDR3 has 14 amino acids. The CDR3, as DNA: TGCGCCAGCAGCCCCTCGACGGGGAATGAAAAACTGTTTTTT. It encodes CASSPSTGNEKLFF.

CDR3 sequence: CASSSYSISYEQYF. DNA for the CDR3: TGTGCCAGCAGCTCTTACAGCATTTCCTACGAGCAGTACTTC. The chain joins TRBV5-4 to TRBJ2-7; unclear D gene. Per the germline V gene, CDR1 is SGHNT and CDR2 is YYREEE (reference sequence). The CDR3 consists of 14 residues. V was shortened by 3 bases and J by 1 base, with 11 bases between the two germline ends.

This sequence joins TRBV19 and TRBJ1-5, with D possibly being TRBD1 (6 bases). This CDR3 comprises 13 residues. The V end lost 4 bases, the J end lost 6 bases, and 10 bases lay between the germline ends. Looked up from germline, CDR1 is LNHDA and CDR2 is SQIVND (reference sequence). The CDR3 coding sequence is TGTGCCAGTAGTACCACAGGGTTTCAGCCCCAGCATTTT. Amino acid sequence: CASSTTGFQPQHF.

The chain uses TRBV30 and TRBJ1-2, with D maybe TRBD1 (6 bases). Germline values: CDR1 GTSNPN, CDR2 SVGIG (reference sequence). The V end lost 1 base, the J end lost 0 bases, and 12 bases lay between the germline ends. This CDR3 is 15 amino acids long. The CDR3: CAWSGEGGTNYGYTF. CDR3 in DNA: TGTGCCTGGAGTGGGGAAGGGGGTACTAACTATGGCTACACCTTC.

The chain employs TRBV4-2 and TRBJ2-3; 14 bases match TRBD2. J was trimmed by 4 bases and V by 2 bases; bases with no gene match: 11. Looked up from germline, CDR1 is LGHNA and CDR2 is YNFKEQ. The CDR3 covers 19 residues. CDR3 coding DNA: TGTGCCAGCAGCCAAAATATGGGACTAGCGGGGGCAAAGGCAGATACGCAGTATTTT. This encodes CASSQNMGLAGAKADTQYF.

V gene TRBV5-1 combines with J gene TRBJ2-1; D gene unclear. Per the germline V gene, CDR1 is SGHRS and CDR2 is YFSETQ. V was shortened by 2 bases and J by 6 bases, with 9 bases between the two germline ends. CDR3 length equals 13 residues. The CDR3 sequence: CASSLDNSNEQFF. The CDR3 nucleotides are TGCGCCAGCAGCTTAGATAACAGCAATGAGCAGTTCTTC.

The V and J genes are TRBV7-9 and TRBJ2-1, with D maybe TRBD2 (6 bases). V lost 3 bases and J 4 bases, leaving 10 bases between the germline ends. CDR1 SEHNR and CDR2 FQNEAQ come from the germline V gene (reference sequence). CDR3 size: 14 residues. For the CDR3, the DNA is TGTGCCAGCAGCTTGGCGGGGACGTACAATGAGCAGTTCTTC. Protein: CASSLAGTYNEQFF. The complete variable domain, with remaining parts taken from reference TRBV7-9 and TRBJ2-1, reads DTGVSQNPRHKITKRGQNVTFRCDPISEHNRLYWYRQTLGQGPEFLTYFQNEAQLEKSRLLSDRFSAERPKGSFSTLEIQRTEQGDSAMYLCASSLAGTYNEQFFGPGTRLTVL.

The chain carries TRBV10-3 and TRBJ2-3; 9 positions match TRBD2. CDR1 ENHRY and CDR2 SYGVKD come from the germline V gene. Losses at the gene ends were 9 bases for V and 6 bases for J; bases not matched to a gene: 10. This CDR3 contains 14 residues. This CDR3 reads CAIFSGSKLDTQYF. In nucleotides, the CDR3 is TGTGCCATTTTTAGCGGGAGTAAATTGGATACGCAGTATTTT.

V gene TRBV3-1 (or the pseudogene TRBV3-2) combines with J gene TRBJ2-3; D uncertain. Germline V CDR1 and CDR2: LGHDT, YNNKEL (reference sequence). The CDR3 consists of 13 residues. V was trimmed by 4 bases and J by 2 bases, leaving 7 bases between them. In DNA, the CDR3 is TGTGCCAGCAGCCCACACTACACAGATACGCAGTATTTT. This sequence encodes CASSPHYTDTQYF.

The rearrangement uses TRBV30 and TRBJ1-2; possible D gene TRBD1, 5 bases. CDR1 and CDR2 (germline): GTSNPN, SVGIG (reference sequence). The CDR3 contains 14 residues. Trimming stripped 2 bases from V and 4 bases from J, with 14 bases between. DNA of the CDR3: TGTGCCTGGAGTATCGCAGGGCCGAGCTATGGCTACACCTTC. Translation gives CAWSIAGPSYGYTF.

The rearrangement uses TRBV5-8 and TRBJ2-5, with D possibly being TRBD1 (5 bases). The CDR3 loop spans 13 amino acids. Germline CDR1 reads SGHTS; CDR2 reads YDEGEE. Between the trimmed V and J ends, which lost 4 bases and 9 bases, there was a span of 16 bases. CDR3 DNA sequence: TGTGCCAGCAGCGAGGTTAGGGGTTGGGCCCAGTACTTC. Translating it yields CASSEVRGWAQYF. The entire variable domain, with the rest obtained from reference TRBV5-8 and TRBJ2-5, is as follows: EAGVTQSPTHLIKTRGQQATLRCSPISGHTSVYWYQQALGLGLQFLLWYDEGEERNRGNFPPRFSGRQFPNYSSELNVNALELEDSALYLCASSEVRGWAQYFGPGTRLLVL.

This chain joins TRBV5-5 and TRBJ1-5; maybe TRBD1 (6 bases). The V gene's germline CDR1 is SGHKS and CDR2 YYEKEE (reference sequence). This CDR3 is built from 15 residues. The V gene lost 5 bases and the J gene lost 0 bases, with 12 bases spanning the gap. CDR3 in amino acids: CASRPGQNSNQPQHF. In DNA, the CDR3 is TGTGCCAGCAGGCCCGGACAGAATAGCAATCAGCCCCAGCATTTT.

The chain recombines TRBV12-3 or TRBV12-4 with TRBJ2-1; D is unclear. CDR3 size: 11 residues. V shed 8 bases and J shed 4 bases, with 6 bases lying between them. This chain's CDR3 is CASLLYNEQFF. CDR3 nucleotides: TGTGCCAGCCTCCTATACAATGAGCAGTTCTTC.

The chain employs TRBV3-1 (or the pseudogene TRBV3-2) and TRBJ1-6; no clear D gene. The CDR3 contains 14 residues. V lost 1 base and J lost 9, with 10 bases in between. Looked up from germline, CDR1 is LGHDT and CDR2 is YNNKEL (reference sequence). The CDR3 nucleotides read TGTGCCAGCAGCCAAGGTCCGAGGGCTTCACCCCTCCACTTT. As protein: CASSQGPRASPLHF.

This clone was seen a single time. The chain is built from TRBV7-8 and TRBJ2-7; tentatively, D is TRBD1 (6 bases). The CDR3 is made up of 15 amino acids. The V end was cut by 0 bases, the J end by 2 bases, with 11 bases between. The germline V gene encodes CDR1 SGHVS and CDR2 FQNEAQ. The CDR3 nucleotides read TGTGCCAGCAGCTTAGCGGGACACCCTACCTACGAGCAGTACTTC. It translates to CASSLAGHPTYEQYF.

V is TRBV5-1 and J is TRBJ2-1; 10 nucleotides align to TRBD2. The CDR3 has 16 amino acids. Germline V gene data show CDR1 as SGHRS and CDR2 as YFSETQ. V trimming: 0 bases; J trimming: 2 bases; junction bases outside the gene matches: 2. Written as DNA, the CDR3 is TGCGCCAGCAGCTTGGAAGCGGGGGGGCCCTACAATGAGCAGTTCTTC. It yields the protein CASSLEAGGPYNEQFF.

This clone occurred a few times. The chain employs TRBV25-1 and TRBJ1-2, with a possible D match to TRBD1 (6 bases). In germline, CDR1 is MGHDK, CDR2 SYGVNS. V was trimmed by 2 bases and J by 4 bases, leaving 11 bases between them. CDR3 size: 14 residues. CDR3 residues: CASSEGGMLYGYTF. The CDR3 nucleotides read TGTGCCAGCAGTGAAGGGGGCATGCTCTATGGCTACACCTTC.

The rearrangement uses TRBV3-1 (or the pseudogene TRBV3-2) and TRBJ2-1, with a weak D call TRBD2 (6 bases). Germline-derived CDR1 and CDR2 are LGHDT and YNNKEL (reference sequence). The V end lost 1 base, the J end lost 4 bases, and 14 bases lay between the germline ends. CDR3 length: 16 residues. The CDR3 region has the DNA TGTGCCAGCAGCCAAGTATACGCGGGACGGTACAATGAGCAGTTCTTC. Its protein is CASSQVYAGRYNEQFF.

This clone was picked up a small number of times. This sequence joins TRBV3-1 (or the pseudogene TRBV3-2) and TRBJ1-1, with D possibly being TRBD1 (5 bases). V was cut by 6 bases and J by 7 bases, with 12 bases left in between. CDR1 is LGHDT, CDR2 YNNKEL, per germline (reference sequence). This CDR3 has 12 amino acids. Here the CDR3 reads CASRGQGLEAFF. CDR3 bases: TGTGCCAGCAGGGGGCAGGGACTTGAAGCTTTCTTT.

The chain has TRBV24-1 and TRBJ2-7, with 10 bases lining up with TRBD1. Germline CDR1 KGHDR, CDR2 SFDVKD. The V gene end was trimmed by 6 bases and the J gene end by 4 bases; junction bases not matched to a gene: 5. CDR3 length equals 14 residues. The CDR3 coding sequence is TGTGCCACCAGTCCGGGACAGGGGTTGTACGAGCAGTACTTC. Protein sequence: CATSPGQGLYEQYF.

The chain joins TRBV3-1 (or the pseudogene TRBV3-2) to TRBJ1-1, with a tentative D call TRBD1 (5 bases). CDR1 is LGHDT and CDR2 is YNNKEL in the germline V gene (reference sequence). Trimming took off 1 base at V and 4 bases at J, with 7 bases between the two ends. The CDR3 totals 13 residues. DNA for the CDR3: TGTGCCAGCAGCCAAGTGGGGGGCACTGAAGCTTTCTTT. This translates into CASSQVGGTEAFF.

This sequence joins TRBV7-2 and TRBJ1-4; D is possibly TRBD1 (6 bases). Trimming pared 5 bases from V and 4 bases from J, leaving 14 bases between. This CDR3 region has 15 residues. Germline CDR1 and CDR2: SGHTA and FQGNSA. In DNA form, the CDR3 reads TGTGCCAGCAGCCTATTGGACAGATTTAATGAAAAACTGTTTTTT. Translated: CASSLLDRFNEKLFF.

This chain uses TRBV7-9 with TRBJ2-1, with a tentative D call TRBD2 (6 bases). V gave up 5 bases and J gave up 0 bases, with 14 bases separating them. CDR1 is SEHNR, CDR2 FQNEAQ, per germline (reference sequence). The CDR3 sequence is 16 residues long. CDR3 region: CASSPLARVSYNEQFF. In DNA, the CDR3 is TGTGCCAGCAGCCCCCTAGCGCGTGTCTCCTACAATGAGCAGTTCTTC.

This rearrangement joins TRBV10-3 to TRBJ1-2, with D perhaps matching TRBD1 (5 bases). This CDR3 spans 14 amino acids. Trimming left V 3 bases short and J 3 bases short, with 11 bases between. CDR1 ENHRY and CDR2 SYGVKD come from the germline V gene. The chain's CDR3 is CAISDIGQDYGYTF. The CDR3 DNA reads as TGTGCCATCAGTGACATTGGACAAGACTATGGCTACACCTTC.

The CDR3 region has the DNA TGTGCCAGCAGCAAAGGGACAGGGGGCGGGTGCAATCAGCCCCAGCATTTT. Translation gives CASSKGTGGGCNQPQHF. The rearrangement joins TRBV21-1 to TRBJ1-5; TRBD1, the table's D call, lacks a check against the DNA. TRBV21-1 is reported as a pseudogene. There are 17 residues in the CDR3.

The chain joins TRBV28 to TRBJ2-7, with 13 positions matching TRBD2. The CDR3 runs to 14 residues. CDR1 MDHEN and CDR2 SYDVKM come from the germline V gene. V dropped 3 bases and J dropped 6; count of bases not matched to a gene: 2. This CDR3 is CASSLRTSGSEQYF. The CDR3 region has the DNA TGTGCCAGCAGTTTGAGGACTAGCGGGAGCGAGCAGTACTTC.

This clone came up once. In DNA form, the CDR3 reads TGCGCCAGCAGTGAGTCGCTAGGCCATGGAAACACCATATATTTT. Its protein is CASSESLGHGNTIYF. The chain employs TRBV10-2 and TRBJ1-3, with D unresolved. V shed 0 bases and J shed 3 bases, with 9 bases lying between them. This CDR3 spans 15 amino acids. Germline values: CDR1 WSHSY, CDR2 SAAADI.